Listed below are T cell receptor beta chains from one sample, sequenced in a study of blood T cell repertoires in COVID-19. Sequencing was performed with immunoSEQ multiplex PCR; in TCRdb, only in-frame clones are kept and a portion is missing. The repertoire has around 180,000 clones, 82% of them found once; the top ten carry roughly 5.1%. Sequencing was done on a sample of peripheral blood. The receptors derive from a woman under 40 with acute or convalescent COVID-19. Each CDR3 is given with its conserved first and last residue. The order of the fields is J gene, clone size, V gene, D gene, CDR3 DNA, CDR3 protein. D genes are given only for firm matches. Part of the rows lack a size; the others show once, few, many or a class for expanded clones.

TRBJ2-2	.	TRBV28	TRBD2	TGTGCCAGCAGTACCACGCGGGGTAGCGGGAGACGCACCGGGGAGCTGTTTTTT	CASSTTRGSGRRTGELFF
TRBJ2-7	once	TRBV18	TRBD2	TGTGCCAGCTCACCACCGCCTAGCGGGAGTTCCCACGAGCAGTACTTC	CASSPPPSGSSHEQYF
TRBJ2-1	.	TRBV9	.	TGTGCCAGCAGCGTAGCTGAACTAGTGACGTACAATGAGCAGTTCTTC	CASSVAELVTYNEQFF
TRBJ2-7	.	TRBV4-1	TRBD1	TGCGCCAGCAGCCACCCACCGGGACAGAGCTCCTACGAGCAGTACTTC	CASSHPPGQSSYEQYF
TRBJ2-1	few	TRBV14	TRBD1	TGTGCCAGCAGCCAAGGACACGGGACAGGGATAAGCTACAATGAGCAGTTCTTC	CASSQGHGTGISYNEQFF
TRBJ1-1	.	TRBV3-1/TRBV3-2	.	TGTGCCAGCAGCCAACCCCCAGGGCACACTGAAGCTTTCTTT	CASSQPPGHTEAFF
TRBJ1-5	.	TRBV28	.	TGTGCCGCAAACAGGCAGCCCCAGCATTTT	CAANRQPQHF
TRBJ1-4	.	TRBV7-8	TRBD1	TGTGCCAGCAGCTTAGGGGTAACGGGACAGGCTAATGAAAAACTGTTTTTT	CASSLGVTGQANEKLFF
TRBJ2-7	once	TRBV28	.	TGTGCCAGCAGTCTTAACTCCTACGAGCAGTACTTC	CASSLNSYEQYF
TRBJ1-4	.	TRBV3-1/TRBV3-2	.	TGTGCCAGCAGCCAAGACCCCGGAGGGACGCGGGGAGAAAAACTGTTTTTT	CASSQDPGGTRGEKLFF
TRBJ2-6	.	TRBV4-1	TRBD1	TGCGCCAGCAGCCGGACAGGGAACTCTGGGGCCAACGTCCTGACTTTC	CASSRTGNSGANVLTF
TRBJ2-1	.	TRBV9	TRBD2	TGTGCCAGCAGCAGGACTAGCGGGAGGTCCTACAATGAGCAGTTCTTC	CASSRTSGRSYNEQFF
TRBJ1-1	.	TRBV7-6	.	TGTGCCAGCAGCTCTGGACAGACCTACACTGAAGCTTTCTTT	CASSSGQTYTEAFF
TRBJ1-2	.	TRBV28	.	TGTGCCAGCAGTTTGGGGGGGGACCCTGCTGGCTACACCTTC	CASSLGGDPAGYTF
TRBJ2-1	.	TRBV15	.	TGTGCCACCAGGACAGAACATGAGCAGTTCTTC	CATRTEHEQFF
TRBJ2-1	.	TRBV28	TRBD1	TGTGCCAGCAGTTTTCAGGGACAGAGCAATGAGCAGTTCTTC	CASSFQGQSNEQFF
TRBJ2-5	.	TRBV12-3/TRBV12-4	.	TGTGCCAGCAGTTTTGGAGGGGTCGAGACCCAGTACTTC	CASSFGGVETQYF
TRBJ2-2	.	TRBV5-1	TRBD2	TGCGCCAGCGGACGGACTAGCACAGCCGCCGGGGAGCTGTTTTTT	CASGRTSTAAGELFF
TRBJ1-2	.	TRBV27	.	TGTGCCAGCAGTTACAGAAACCAGGTGGATGGCTACACCTTC	CASSYRNQVDGYTF
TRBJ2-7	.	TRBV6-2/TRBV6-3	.	TGTGCCAGCAGTTACGGACAGACCTACGAGCAGTACTTC	CASSYGQTYEQYF
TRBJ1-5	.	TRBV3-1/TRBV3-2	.	TGTGCCAGCAGCCAAGAAACAATCGGTACAGGGAATCAGCCCCAGCATTTT	CASSQETIGTGNQPQHF
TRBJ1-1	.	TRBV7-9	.	TGTGCCAGCAGCTCCGGGATAGGGAACACTGAAGCTTTCTTT	CASSSGIGNTEAFF
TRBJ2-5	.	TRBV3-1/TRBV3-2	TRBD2	TGTGCCAGCAGCCTACCCCAGCGGGAGGGCCTAAAAGAGACCCAGTACTTC	CASSLPQREGLKETQYF